This T cell receptor (beta chain) stems from a study of regulatory T cells in long-lasting Graves disease. Study results and caveats: Thyroid tissue was not sampled; only peripheral blood was. Accuracy was possibly reduced by small sample size.

With iRepertoire HTBI primers and Arm-PCR of CDR3 regions, TCR beta libraries were built. Methods used by the authors: Analysis of the samples identified approximately 63 TRBV and 15 or so TRBJ segments. Each CDR3 protein gets one entry after TCRdb re-called the multiplex PCR reads with MiXCR. Here the V and J calls rest on TCRdb's processing, not on the authors' analysis. The table includes 350,000 to 450,000 distinct CDR3 sequences, roughly 25% detected once. This clonotype was counted a few times. What it binds is unknown. Indicated time point: persistent/refractory GD, antithyroid drugs over 5 years with positive TRAb. Isolated PBMC RNA provided the starting material for the TCR library. The germline V gene has CDR1 MNHNS and CDR2 SASEGT. The germline V and J ends were trimmed by 7 bases and 6 bases, with 6 bases remaining between them. The CDR3 runs 11 residues.

The clonotype was recovered from a woman aged 40 to 50 with Graves disease. Sample: peripheral blood mononuclear cells (PBMCs), taken when the disease was refractory, from a patient treated with antithyroid drugs. The chain carries TRBV6-1 and TRBJ2-2; D not certain. The CDR3 nucleotides read TGTGCCAGCACCCGGTCCGGGGAGCTGTTTTTT. Translated, it gives CASTRSGELFF.